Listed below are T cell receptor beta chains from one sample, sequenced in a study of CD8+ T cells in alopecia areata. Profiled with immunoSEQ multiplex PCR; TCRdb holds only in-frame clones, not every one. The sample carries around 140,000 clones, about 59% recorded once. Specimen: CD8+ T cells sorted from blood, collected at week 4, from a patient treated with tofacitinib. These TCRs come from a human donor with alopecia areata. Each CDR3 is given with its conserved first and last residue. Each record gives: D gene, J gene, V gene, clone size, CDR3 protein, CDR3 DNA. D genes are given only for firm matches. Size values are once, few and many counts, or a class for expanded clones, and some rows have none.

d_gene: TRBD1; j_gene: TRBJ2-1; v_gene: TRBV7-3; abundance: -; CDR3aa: CASSLGQGVYNEQFF; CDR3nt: TGTGCCAGCAGCTTAGGGCAGGGGGTATACAATGAGCAGTTCTTC
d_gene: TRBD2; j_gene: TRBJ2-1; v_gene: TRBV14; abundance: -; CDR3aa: CASSRAGAYNEQFF; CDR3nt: TGTGCCAGCAGCCGCGCGGGGGCCTACAATGAGCAGTTCTTC
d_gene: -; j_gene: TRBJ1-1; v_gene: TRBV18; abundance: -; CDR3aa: CASYPGGKAPNTEAFF; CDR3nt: TGTGCCAGCTACCCGGGGGGCAAGGCCCCGAACACTGAAGCTTTCTTT
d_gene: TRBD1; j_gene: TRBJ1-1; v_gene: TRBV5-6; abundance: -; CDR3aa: CASSWDRGNTEAFF; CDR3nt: TGTGCCAGCAGCTGGGACAGGGGGAACACTGAAGCTTTCTTT
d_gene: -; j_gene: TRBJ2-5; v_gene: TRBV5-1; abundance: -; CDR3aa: CASSPGEDQETQYF; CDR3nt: TGCGCCAGCAGCCCCGGAGAGGACCAAGAGACCCAGTACTTC
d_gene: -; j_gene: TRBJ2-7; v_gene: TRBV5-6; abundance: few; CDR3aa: CASSLFGTPGQYF; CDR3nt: TGTGCCAGCAGCCTCTTCGGGACACCTGGGCAGTACTTC
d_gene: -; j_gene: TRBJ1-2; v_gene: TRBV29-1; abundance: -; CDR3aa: CSVGNGERGYGYTF; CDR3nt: TGCAGCGTTGGAAACGGGGAGAGAGGGTATGGCTACACCTTC
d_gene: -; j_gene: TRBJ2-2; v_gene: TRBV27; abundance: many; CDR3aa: CASSLRGGLASTGELFF; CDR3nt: TGTGCCAGCAGTTTAAGAGGTGGCCTAGCGAGTACCGGGGAGCTGTTTTTT
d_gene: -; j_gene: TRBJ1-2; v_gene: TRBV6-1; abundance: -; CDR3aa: CASSEGVYGYTF; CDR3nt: TGTGCCAGCAGTGAAGGAGTCTATGGCTACACCTTC
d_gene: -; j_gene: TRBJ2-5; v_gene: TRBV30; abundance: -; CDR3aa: CAWTPAGTQYF; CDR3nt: TGTGCCTGGACCCCGGCCGGGACCCAGTACTTC
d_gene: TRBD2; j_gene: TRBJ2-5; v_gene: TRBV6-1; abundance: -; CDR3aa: CASSEARGDQETQYF; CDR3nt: TGTGCCAGCAGTGAAGCGCGGGGGGACCAAGAGACCCAGTACTTC
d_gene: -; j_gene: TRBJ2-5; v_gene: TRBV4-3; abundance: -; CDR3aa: CASSQEIGTGQETQYF; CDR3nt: TGCGCCAGCAGCCAAGAAATCGGTACAGGACAAGAGACCCAGTACTTC
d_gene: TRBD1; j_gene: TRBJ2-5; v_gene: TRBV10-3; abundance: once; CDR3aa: CAISYDRVNPQETQYF; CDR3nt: TGTGCCATCAGTTACGACAGGGTCAACCCCCAAGAGACCCAGTACTTC
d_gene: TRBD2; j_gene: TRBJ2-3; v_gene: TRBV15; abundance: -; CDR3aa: CATSLTSGGRDTQYF; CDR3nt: TGTGCCACCAGCCTTACTAGCGGGGGTAGAGATACGCAGTATTTT
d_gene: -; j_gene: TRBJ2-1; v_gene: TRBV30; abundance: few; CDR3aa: CAWSVRGGSNEQFF; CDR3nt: TGTGCCTGGAGTGTCAGAGGGGGTAGCAATGAGCAGTTCTTC
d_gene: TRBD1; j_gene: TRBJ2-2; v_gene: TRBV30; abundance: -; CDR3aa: CAWGQGDTGELFF; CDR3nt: TGTGCCTGGGGACAGGGAGACACCGGGGAGCTGTTTTTT
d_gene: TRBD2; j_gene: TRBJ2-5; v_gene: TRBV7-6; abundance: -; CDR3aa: CASSSGPGGQETQYF; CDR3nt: TGTGCCAGCAGTTCCGGACCGGGGGGTCAAGAGACCCAGTACTTC
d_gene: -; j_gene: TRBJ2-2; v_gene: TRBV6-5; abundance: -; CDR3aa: CASSYSAEDDGELFF; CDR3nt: TGTGCCAGCAGTTACTCCGCAGAGGATGACGGGGAGCTGTTTTTT
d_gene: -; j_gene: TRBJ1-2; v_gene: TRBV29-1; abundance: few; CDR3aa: CSVDGGLRYGYTF; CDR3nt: TGCAGCGTTGATGGGGGACTTCGTTATGGCTACACCTTC
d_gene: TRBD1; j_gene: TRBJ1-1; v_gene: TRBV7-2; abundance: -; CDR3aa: CASRPGTEGHTEAFF; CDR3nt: TGTGCCAGCAGACCCGGGACAGAAGGGCACACTGAAGCTTTCTTT
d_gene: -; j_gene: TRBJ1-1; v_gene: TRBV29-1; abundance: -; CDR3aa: CSVLDLNTEAFF; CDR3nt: TGCAGCGTCCTCGATTTGAACACTGAAGCTTTCTTT
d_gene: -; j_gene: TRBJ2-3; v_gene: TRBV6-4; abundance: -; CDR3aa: CASSDSGTSTDTQYF; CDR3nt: TGTGCCAGCAGTGACTCCGGGACTAGCACAGATACGCAGTATTTT
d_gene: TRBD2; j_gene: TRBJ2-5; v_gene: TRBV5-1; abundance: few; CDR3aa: CASSLLSGTSDEETQYF; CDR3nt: TGCGCCAGCAGCTTGTTATCCGGGACTAGCGATGAAGAGACCCAGTACTTC
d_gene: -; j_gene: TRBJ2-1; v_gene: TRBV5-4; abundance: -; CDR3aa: CASSLDNEQFF; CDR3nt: TGTGCCAGCAGCTTGGACAATGAGCAGTTCTTC
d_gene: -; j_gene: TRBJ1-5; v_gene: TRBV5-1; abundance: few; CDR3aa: CASSFPGSQPQHF; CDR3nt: TGCGCCAGCAGCTTTCCGGGGAGTCAGCCCCAGCATTTT
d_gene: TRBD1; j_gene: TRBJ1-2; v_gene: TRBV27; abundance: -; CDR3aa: CASSPGSGQGNYGYTF; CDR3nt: TGTGCCAGCAGTCCCGGGAGTGGACAGGGTAACTATGGCTACACCTTC
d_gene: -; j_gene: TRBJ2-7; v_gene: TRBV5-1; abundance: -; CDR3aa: CASSPDTAYEQYF; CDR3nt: TGCGCCAGCAGCCCTGACACCGCCTACGAGCAGTACTTC
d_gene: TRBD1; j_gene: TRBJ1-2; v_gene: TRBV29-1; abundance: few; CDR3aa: CSVGGQGDGYTF; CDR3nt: TGCAGCGTTGGCGGACAGGGGGATGGCTACACCTTC
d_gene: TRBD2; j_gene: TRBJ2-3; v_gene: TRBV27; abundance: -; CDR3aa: CASSPKRGHTDTQYF; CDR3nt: TGTGCCAGCAGTCCTAAGCGGGGCCACACAGATACGCAGTATTTT